The 20 T cell receptor beta chains below all came from one sample that was sequenced in a study of T cell clonotyping in hematopoietic cell transplantation. TCRdb's table, derived via immunoSEQ multiplex PCR, lists solely in-frame clones and lacks some. Altogether 65,000 to 80,000 clones are present, 96% being singletons, with the ten largest covering roughly 1.5%. Documented time point: recipient sample about 28 days before transplant, after cytoreduction. The sample here was peripheral blood mononuclear cells, taken before stem cell transplant. These receptors were taken from a woman in her 50s with acute myeloid leukemia. Some clones in this sample may be carry-over from other donors' samples.

Of note for this clone: The sample contains more than one DNA sequence encoding this CDR3. CDR3 DNA: TGCGCCAGCAGCCAAGAAGGGGAGACCCAGTACTTC. Amino acid sequence: CASSQEGETQYF. This chain links TRBV4-1 with TRBJ2-5; D is unclear. The V gene's germline CDR1 is MGHRA and CDR2 YSYEKL. The CDR3 totals 12 residues. V lost 0 bases and J 5 bases, leaving 4 bases between the germline ends.

The genes are TRBV7-6 and TRBJ1-2; a weak D match, TRBD1 (6 bases). Germline assignment: CDR1 SGHVS and CDR2 FNYEAQ. The CDR3 totals 15 residues. Trimming took off 5 bases at V and 6 bases at J, with 19 bases between the two ends. In DNA, the CDR3 is TGTGCCAGCAGCCAGAAGACAGGACATCCCAATGGCTACACCTTC. Translating gives CASSQKTGHPNGYTF. Full variable domain (missing parts from reference TRBV7-6 and TRBJ1-2): GAGVSQSPRYKVTKRGQDVALRCDPISGHVSLYWYRQALGQGPEFLTYFNYEAQQDKSGLPNDRFSAERPEGSISTLTIQRTEQRDSAMYRCASSQKTGHPNGYTFGSGTRLTVV.

The chain uses TRBV30 and TRBJ2-1; D is unresolved. The germline V and J ends were trimmed by 3 bases and 5 bases, with 2 bases remaining between them. There are 10 residues in the CDR3. Germline loops: CDR1 GTSNPN, CDR2 SVGIG (reference sequence). CDR3 residues: CAWRNNEQFF. The CDR3 DNA reads as TGTGCCTGGAGGAACAATGAGCAGTTCTTC.

V usage is TRBV25-1 and J usage is TRBJ1-2; D gene ambiguous. CDR1 is MGHDK and CDR2 is SYGVNS in the germline V gene. Trimming removed 0 bases at V and 4 bases at J, with 9 bases between. The CDR3 is 14 amino acids. CDR3 residues: CASSEYKVIYGYTF. The CDR3 nucleotides are TGTGCCAGCAGTGAATATAAGGTGATCTATGGCTACACCTTC.

V usage is TRBV7-9 and J usage is TRBJ2-3; TRBD2 matches 7 bases. Germline V gene sequence: CDR1 SEHNR, CDR2 FQNEAQ (reference sequence). The CDR3 is made up of 16 amino acids. The V segment lost 5 bases and the J segment 0 bases; nucleotides outside the gene matches: 8. CDR3 sequence: CASSPTTSVSTDTQYF. As DNA, the CDR3 is TGTGCCAGCAGCCCTACAACTAGCGTAAGCACAGATACGCAGTATTTT.

The chain carries TRBV18 and TRBJ1-5; the match to TRBD1 covers 9 bases. Germline assignment: CDR1 KGHSH and CDR2 LQKENI. This CDR3 has 14 residues. The V gene end was trimmed by 3 bases and the J gene end by 5 bases; junction bases not matched to a gene: 2. CDR3 protein: CASSPGQGDQPQHF. The CDR3 DNA is TGTGCCAGCTCACCGGGACAGGGCGATCAGCCCCAGCATTTT.

On this clone: At one of its ends the junction is not consistent with the germline gene, which may arise from a read error. This chain joins TRBV2 and TRBJ1-4; 7 nucleotides match TRBD1. The germline V gene encodes CDR1 SNHLY and CDR2 FYNNEI. The CDR3 is 14 residues long. In DNA form, the CDR3 reads TGTGTCAGCAACCGGGACAGCTCTGAGGAAAAACTGTTTTTT. This gives the protein CVSNRDSSEEKLFF.

On this clone: At one boundary the junction diverges from the germline segment, which might be a read error. This rearrangement joins TRBV7-8 to TRBJ2-1; TRBD2 matches at 7 bases. CDR3 length: 14 residues. CDR1 is SGHVS, CDR2 FQNEAQ, per germline. The CDR3 DNA sequence: TGTGCCAGCAGCGGACTCCGGGACTACACTGAGCAGTTCTTC. It is translated as CASSGLRDYTEQFF. The full variable domain, its missing parts supplied by reference TRBV7-8 and TRBJ2-1, is GAGVSQSPRYKVAKRGQDVALRCDPISGHVSLFWYQQALGQGPEFLTYFQNEAQLDKSGLPSDRFFAERPEGSVSTLKIQRTQQEDSAVYLCASSGLRDYTEQFFGPGTRLTVL.

J is TRBJ1-2 and V is TRBV29-1, with D possibly matching TRBD1 (5 bases). The germline V and J ends were trimmed by 0 bases and 8 bases, with 19 bases remaining between them. The germline gives CDR1 SQVTM, CDR2 ANQGSEA. This CDR3 contains 15 residues. This CDR3 is CSVEDLWGPDFGYTF. CDR3 sequence (DNA): TGCAGCGTTGAAGATTTATGGGGACCCGATTTCGGCTACACCTTC.

The J gene is TRBJ2-1, the V gene TRBV14; unclear D gene. Germline V CDR1 and CDR2: SGHDN, FVKESK. V was cut by 1 base and J by 0 bases, with 7 bases left in between. The CDR3 extends over 15 amino acids. CDR3 coding DNA: TGTGCCAGCAGCCAAGTTTCTATCTCCTACAATGAGCAGTTCTTC. Amino acid sequence: CASSQVSISYNEQFF.

The rearrangement joins TRBV6-5 to TRBJ2-7; D not certain. Deletions cut 2 bases from V and 2 bases from J, with 10 bases between. Looked up from germline, CDR1 is MNHEY and CDR2 is SVGAGI. This CDR3 is 14 amino acids long. In DNA form, the CDR3 reads TGTGCCAGCAGTTACCGTGACAATACCTACGAGCAGTACTTC. Translation: CASSYRDNTYEQYF.

This clone came up once. This chain links TRBV30 with TRBJ2-7; D is unclear. The germline V gene has CDR1 GTSNPN and CDR2 SVGIG (reference sequence). V was trimmed by 2 bases and J by 2 bases, leaving 10 bases between them. The CDR3 is made up of 13 amino acids. The CDR3 sequence is CAWSTASPYEQYF. CDR3 in DNA: TGTGCCTGGAGTACCGCATCGCCCTACGAGCAGTACTTC.

The V gene is TRBV27, the J gene TRBJ2-5; D remains ambiguous. Germline loops: CDR1 MNHEY, CDR2 SMNVEV (reference sequence). Trimming removed 6 bases at V and 2 bases at J, with 19 bases between. This CDR3 comprises 16 residues. Written as DNA, the CDR3 is TGTGCCAGCAGCCATATAGCCAAACAGTTTCAAGAGACCCAGTACTTC. Its protein is CASSHIAKQFQETQYF.

This clone was counted once. The chain couples TRBV5-1 to TRBJ1-4, with TRBD1 identical over 8 bases. Germline-derived CDR1 and CDR2 are SGHRS and YFSETQ. The CDR3 spans 15 residues. The V and J ends lost 4 bases and 8 bases, in that order; junction bases with no gene match: 10. CDR3 in DNA: TGCGCCAGCAGCCTTGATTCAGGGGGCATGGAAAAACTGTTTTTT. It codes for CASSLDSGGMEKLFF.

This rearrangement joins TRBV7-9 to TRBJ2-7; D is uncertain. The V gene's germline CDR1 is SEHNR and CDR2 FQNEAQ (reference sequence). Between the trimmed V and J ends, which lost 4 bases and 2 bases, there was a span of 9 bases. The CDR3 is made up of 13 amino acids. CDR3 coding DNA: TGTGCCAGCAGCTCGTTCGCCACCTACGAGCAGTACTTC. This gives the protein CASSSFATYEQYF. Full variable domain (outside the CDR3, taken from reference TRBV7-9 and TRBJ2-7): DTGVSQNPRHKITKRGQNVTFRCDPISEHNRLYWYRQTLGQGPEFLTYFQNEAQLEKSRLLSDRFSAERPKGSFSTLEIQRTEQGDSAMYLCASSSFATYEQYFGPGTRLTVT.

This chain connects TRBV6-1 to TRBJ1-1, with D maybe TRBD1 (6 bases). This CDR3 comprises 15 residues. CDR1 MNHNS and CDR2 SASEGT come from the germline V gene. Trimming pared 2 bases from V and 0 bases from J, leaving 10 bases between. CDR3 in amino acids: CASSEPGQMNTEAFF. The DNA of the CDR3 is TGTGCCAGCAGTGAACCGGGACAAATGAACACTGAAGCTTTCTTT.

The count of this clone is one. V and J are TRBV6-4 and TRBJ2-3; 8 bases match TRBD2. Per the germline V gene, CDR1 is MRHNA and CDR2 is SNTAGT. V dropped 4 bases and J dropped 0; count of bases not matched to a gene: 0. The CDR3 covers 14 residues. CDR3 in amino acids: CASSASGSTDTQYF. The CDR3 bases are TGTGCCAGCAGTGCTAGCGGGAGCACAGATACGCAGTATTTT.

This clone was seen just once. The J gene is TRBJ2-7, the V gene TRBV6-1; D uncertain. The CDR3 sequence is 13 residues long. V was trimmed by 8 bases and J by 2 bases, leaving 13 bases between them. Germline V gene lookup returns CDR1 MNHNS and CDR2 SASEGT. In DNA form, the CDR3 reads TGTGCCAGCCGTAATAGTGGGACCTACGAGCAGTACTTC. As protein: CASRNSGTYEQYF.

This rearrangement joins TRBV2 to TRBJ1-4, with 7 bases matching TRBD1. Germline assignment: CDR1 SNHLY and CDR2 FYNNEI. The CDR3 extends over 15 amino acids. V shed 0 bases and J 5 bases; nucleotides not matched to a gene: 3. CDR3 sequence (DNA): TGTGCCAGCAGTGAAGCGACAGGGAGAAATGAAAAACTGTTTTTT. Protein sequence: CASSEATGRNEKLFF.

The chain links TRBV2 to TRBJ2-5; 8 nucleotides agree with TRBD1. CDR1 is SNHLY, CDR2 FYNNEI, per germline. CDR3 size: 13 residues. Trimming cost V 6 bases and J 1 base; bases outside gene matches: 1. CDR3 in amino acids: CASSDRGQETQYF. In nucleotides, the CDR3 is TGTGCCAGCAGCGACAGGGGCCAAGAGACCCAGTACTTC.